Presented here are 3 T cell receptor beta chains from one specimen sequenced in a study of T cells in Graves' hyperthyroidism and ophthalmopathy. TCR beta CDR3 regions were amplified from RNA transcripts. In the first-round RT-PCR of the TCR CDR3, the HTBI primer set was used. TCRdb processed the multiplex PCR reads anew with MiXCR; each CDR3 protein has one entry. The data contain some 460,000 distinct CDR3 sequences, more than 15% of them seen just once; the ten biggest clones take up 12% to 15%. Sequencing used blood. The source is a young woman with Graves' hyperthyroidism.

Notes on this clonotype: A much larger clone sits a single nucleotide away, making a read error possible. V usage is TRBV7-2 and J usage is TRBJ2-7, with 8 bases aligning to TRBD2. With 5 bases clipped from V and 3 bases from J, the junction kept 9 bases outside the gene matches. Germline loops: CDR1 SGHTA, CDR2 FQGNSA. This CDR3 comprises 15 residues. Here the CDR3 reads CASSQRAGGLYEQYF. In nucleotides, the CDR3 is TGTGCCAGCAGCCAAAGGGCGGGGGGCCTCTACGAGCAGTACTTC.

This clonotype occurred a few times. The chain employs TRBV6-4 and TRBJ1-5, with 8 positions matching TRBD1. Germline assignment: CDR1 MRHNA and CDR2 SNTAGT. The CDR3 runs to 18 residues. The J segment lost 1 base and the V segment lost 10 bases, leaving 18 bases of the junction unmatched. The CDR3 region has the DNA TGTGCCACTCCTCCACCCAGGGGGCATTTGTGGAGCAATCAGCCCCAGCATTTT. Its translation is CATPPPRGHLWSNQPQHF.

This clonotype was seen repeatedly, ten times or more. This chain connects TRBV19 to TRBJ1-1, with unresolved D. The V and J ends lost 3 bases and 3 bases respectively, with 11 bases between them. The CDR3 loop spans 14 amino acids. The germline CDR1 and CDR2 sequences are LNHDA and SQIVND (reference sequence). CDR3 region: CASSIWVRDTEAFF. DNA for the CDR3: TGTGCCAGTAGTATTTGGGTTAGGGACACTGAAGCTTTCTTT.